Below are 10 T cell receptor beta chains sequenced from a single sample in a study of T cell responses to AZD1222 COVID-19 vaccine (dated by TCRdb to the early 2020s). Libraries were built with the immunoSEQ multiplex PCR assay. TCRdb re-hosts the immuneACCESS table, in-frame sequences only. Its copies lack some clones; in the studies checked, an unresolved V gene accounts for under half of them, and the cause for the rest is not known. Counted in this sample were tens of thousands of clones; more than 70% of them appeared once. The top ten constitute about 5% of the sample. The sample's time point label, in plain terms: about 28 days (+/-7) after the second vaccine dose. The sample was peripheral blood, taken 28 days after the second AZD1222 dose. Receptors were obtained from an adult who received the AZD1222 COVID-19 vaccine.

The chain couples TRBV4-3 to TRBJ2-7; 7 bases match TRBD1. With 4 bases clipped from V and 0 bases from J, the junction kept 3 bases outside the gene matches. CDR1 and CDR2 from the germline V gene are LGHNA and YSLEER. The length of the CDR3 is 14 residues. CDR3 loop: CASSPGTVSYEQYF. In nucleotides, the CDR3 is TGCGCCAGCAGCCCTGGGACAGTCTCCTACGAGCAGTACTTC.

V gene TRBV2 combines with J gene TRBJ1-2; a possible D gene is TRBD1 (6 bases). The CDR3 spans 13 residues. V lost 1 base, J lost 7 bases, and 10 bases lay in between. CDR1 SNHLY and CDR2 FYNNEI come from the germline V gene. Here the CDR3 DNA reads TGTGCCAGCAGTGAAGATACAGGGACTGGCTACACCTTC. Encoded protein: CASSEDTGTGYTF.

The chain recombines TRBV5-6 with TRBJ1-1; 8 nucleotides match TRBD1. The CDR3 length is 15 residues. J was trimmed by 3 bases and V by 4 bases; bases with no gene match: 8. Per germline, CDR1 SGHDT and CDR2 YYEEEE. In DNA form, the CDR3 reads TGTGCCAGCAGCGTACGGACAGGGTGGGACACTGAAGCTTTCTTT. Translated: CASSVRTGWDTEAFF.

V and J are TRBV4-3 and TRBJ2-3, with a tentative D call TRBD2 (5 bases). The CDR3 consists of 13 residues. In germline, CDR1 is LGHNA, CDR2 YSLEER. V shed 6 bases and J shed 2 bases, with 9 bases lying between them. The CDR3 coding sequence is TGCGCCAGCAGTACTAGTCTCACAGATACGCAGTATTTT. This codes for CASSTSLTDTQYF.

This rearrangement joins TRBV5-1 to TRBJ2-3; 8 bases line up with TRBD1. J lost 3 bases, V lost 2 bases, and 5 bases had no gene match. CDR1 and CDR2 (germline): SGHRS, YFSETQ. CDR3 length equals 15 residues. The CDR3: CASSLGQGPTDTQYF. Here the CDR3 DNA reads TGCGCCAGCAGCTTAGGACAGGGCCCTACAGATACGCAGTATTTT.

The V and J genes are TRBV7-2 and TRBJ1-3, with TRBD1 as a possible D gene (5 bases). CDR1 SGHTA and CDR2 FQGNSA come from the germline V gene. With 4 bases removed from V and 0 bases from J, the gap between germline ends came to 10 bases. CDR3 size: 15 residues. CDR3 region: CASSSGGTSGNTIYF. CDR3 sequence (DNA): TGTGCCAGCAGCTCGGGGGGTACCTCTGGAAACACCATATATTTT.

V gene TRBV2 combines with J gene TRBJ1-1; D uncertain. V was shortened by 4 bases and J by 4 bases, with 4 bases between the two germline ends. Germline V gene sequence: CDR1 SNHLY, CDR2 FYNNEI. This CDR3 is built from 11 residues. The CDR3 spells CASSAFTEAFF. The CDR3 coding sequence is TGTGCCAGCAGTGCCTTCACTGAAGCTTTCTTT. Using reference TRBV2 and TRBJ1-1 for the parts outside the CDR3, the full variable domain is EPEVTQTPSHQVTQMGQEVILRCVPISNHLYFYWYRQILGQKVEFLVSFYNNEISEKSEIFDDQFSVERPDGSNFTLKIRSTKLEDSAMYFCASSAFTEAFFGQGTRLTVV.

CDR3 DNA: TGCGCCAGCAGCCAAGATAGTGGCGGGGGGTACGAGCAGTACTTC. Residues: CASSQDSGGGYEQYF. The V and J genes are TRBV4-3 and TRBJ2-7; 8 positions match TRBD2. The CDR3 contains 15 residues. Unmatched junction bases numbered 5, after V lost 0 bases and J lost 4 bases. Germline values: CDR1 LGHNA, CDR2 YSLEER.

This chain connects TRBV3-1 (or the pseudogene TRBV3-2) to TRBJ2-5; 13 bases fit TRBD2. V gave up 0 bases and J gave up 3 bases; unmatched junction bases: 4. Germline V CDR1 and CDR2: LGHDT, YNNKEL (reference sequence). The CDR3 contains 17 residues. CDR3 in amino acids: CASSQDDTSGGEETQYF. In DNA form, the CDR3 reads TGTGCCAGCAGCCAAGATGACACTAGCGGGGGGGAAGAGACCCAGTACTTC.

This chain connects TRBV5-1 to TRBJ2-7; 7 bases are a match to TRBD1. The CDR3 has 15 amino acids. Losses at the gene ends were 0 bases for V and 2 bases for J; bases not matched to a gene: 5. CDR1 SGHRS and CDR2 YFSETQ come from the germline V gene. The CDR3 DNA reads TGCGCCAGCAGCTTGGGCCCCACAGGGGCCTACGAGCAGTACGTC. Its translation: CASSLGPTGAYEQYV.